Given below is one TCR beta chain in context. Libraries were prepared by immunoSEQ multiplex PCR; TCRdb keeps only in-frame clonotypes and omits some of them. The sample holds tens of thousands of clones, about nine tenths seen once. The CDR3 contains 12 residues. Germline V gene lookup returns CDR1 MNHEY and CDR2 SVGAGI. Trimming took off 10 bases at V and 5 bases at J, with 12 bases between the two ends. This sample stems from a study of OX40 agonist ivuxolimab in advanced cancers. Study background: Cohort: roughly 80% men, mean age approximately 60, aged roughly 20 to 79.

Samples of blood were obtained at baseline, on cycle 4 day 1, and on cycle 7 day 1. This chain uses TRBV6-5 with TRBJ2-1; perhaps TRBD2 as D (6 bases). The receptor comes from an adult with an advanced solid tumor such as melanoma, head and neck, liver or kidney cancer. The source material was CD4+ or CD8+ T cells sorted from blood, sampled in a trial of the OX40 agonist ivuxolimab. CDR3 loop: CAIGRGNNEQFF. In DNA, the CDR3 is TGTGCCATCGGTCGGGGGAACAATGAGCAGTTCTTC.